The following is a T cell receptor (beta chain) sequence with its context. This specimen belongs to a study of blood T cells in healthy people across ages. Germline CDR1 and CDR2: SQVTM and ANQGSEA. The CDR3 spans 12 residues. Trimming pared 2 bases from V and 3 bases from J, leaving 5 bases between. A second PCR of 7 to 11 cycles used a sample-barcoded 5' primer and a J-beta primer mix. TCRdb re-called the 5' RACE reads through MiXCR, storing one row per CDR3 protein. Of around 990,000 distinct CDR3 sequences listed, around 25% were seen once; the top ten hold approximately 0.7%. The data also belong to a second study, concerning T cells of mothers and their children. That paper notes: Every mother produced more than 9.5 million TCR beta CDR3 reads, whereas every child provided several million. Versus unrelated pairs, overlap was slightly higher in related mother-child pairs, without reaching significance.

The receptor was derived from a girl aged 2-9 years in good health. The genes are TRBV29-1 and TRBJ2-1, with no clear D. Material for sequencing was blood. This CDR3 is CSVEHGYNEQFF. CDR3 DNA sequence: TGCAGCGTTGAACACGGCTACAATGAGCAGTTCTTC.